A single TCR beta chain is shown here with its context. Its antigen is still unknown. Each patient with chemo-refractory metastatic non-small-cell lung cancer was treated with focal radiation plus CTLA-4 blockade using ipilimumab. The CDR3 runs 16 residues. Germline lookup yields CDR1 SGHTA and CDR2 FQGTGA. Trimming pared 5 bases from V and 7 bases from J, leaving 20 bases between. The data belong to a study of radiotherapy plus CTLA-4 blockade in lung cancer. Sequenced by immunoSEQ multiplex PCR; TCRdb stores in-frame clones only, minus some. Of tens of thousands of clones listed, about three quarters are singletons. Whole-study findings and limits: Alongside interferon-beta, early blood T cell clone dynamics were reportedly the best predictor of response. In blood, TCR clones derived from the tumor expanded after radiotherapy plus ipilimumab.

The source was peripheral blood, collected from a patient treated with radiotherapy plus ipilimumab. V is TRBV7-3 and J is TRBJ2-2, with D maybe TRBD1 (6 bases). The sequence was collected from a human donor with non-small cell lung cancer who had stable disease on radiotherapy plus ipilimumab. This CDR3 reads CASSPRAGVPGGELFF. CDR3 in DNA: TGTGCCAGCAGCCCCCGAGCAGGGGTGCCAGGCGGGGAGCTGTTTTTT. The full variable domain, rest sourced from reference TRBV7-3 and TRBJ2-2, is GAGVSQTPSNKVTEKGKYVELRCDPISGHTALYWYRQSLGQGPEFLIYFQGTGAADDSGLPNDRFFAVRPEGSVSTLKIQRTERGDSAVYLCASSPRAGVPGGELFFGEGSRLTVL.